This is a list of T cell receptor beta chains from one sample in a study of cytomegalovirus exposure and HLA in healthy donors. The assay was immunoSEQ multiplex PCR, and TCRdb's table has in-frame clones only and misses some. The top ten clones hold about 1.7% of a sample with 130,000 or so clones, around four fifths of them seen once. The sample comprised PBMCs. These TCRs come from a man aged 40-50 years in good health and CMV-seronegative. The CDR3 runs from the conserved cysteine through the conserved F or W. A D gene is named only where the DNA matches it firmly. Expanded clones get a size class; other rows say once, few or many, or leave the size out.

CDR3	DNA	size	D	V	J
CASMKRELDTGELFF	TGTGCCAGTATGAAGCGGGAGCTCGACACCGGGGAGCTGTTTTTT	-	TRBD2	TRBV6-5	TRBJ2-2
CASSLPQGPTYF	TGCGCCAGCAGCTTGCCTCAGGGCCCTACATACTTC	-	-	TRBV5-1	TRBJ2-7
CASSPSGADTQYF	TGTGCCAGCTCACCCTCGGGGGCAGATACGCAGTATTTT	-	-	TRBV18	TRBJ2-3
CASSSGQGVNSPLHF	TGTGCCAGCAGTAGTGGTCAGGGGGTCAATTCACCCCTCCACTTT	once	TRBD1	TRBV2	TRBJ1-6
CASRRGQGGYEQYF	TGTGCCAGCAGGCGAGGACAGGGGGGGTACGAGCAGTACTTC	-	TRBD1	TRBV6-5	TRBJ2-7
CATSRTGRARVNTEAFF	TGTGCCACCAGCAGGACAGGACGGGCTAGAGTGAACACTGAAGCTTTCTTT	-	-	TRBV15	TRBJ1-1
CASSRLRDEQYF	TGTGCCAGCAGTCGCCTAAGAGACGAGCAGTACTTC	-	-	TRBV28	TRBJ2-7
CAISEPFNGSRAGELFF	TGTGCCATCAGTGAGCCCTTTAATGGTTCGAGAGCCGGGGAGCTGTTTTTT	-	-	TRBV10-3	TRBJ2-2
CASSLGAGEQPQHF	TGCGCCAGCAGCTTGGGGGCAGGGGAACAGCCCCAGCATTTT	-	-	TRBV5-1	TRBJ1-5
CASSEGGSRYYGYTF	TGTGCCAGCAGTGAAGGAGGGAGTAGATACTATGGCTACACCTTC	few	-	TRBV2	TRBJ1-2
CASSLEPGGRETQYF	TGTGCCAGCAGCTTAGAGCCAGGGGGTAGAGAGACCCAGTACTTC	-	TRBD1	TRBV7-2	TRBJ2-5
CASSNPGPVTEAFF	TGTGCCAGCAGCAACCCAGGGCCCGTCACTGAAGCTTTCTTT	once	-	TRBV28	TRBJ1-1
CASSPWSGQGEGGYTF	TGTGCCAGCAGTCCCTGGTCCGGACAGGGTGAAGGAGGCTACACCTTC	few	TRBD1	TRBV4-2	TRBJ1-2
CASSLPQGSTNEKLFF	TGTGCCAGCAGCCTCCCCCAGGGTTCAACTAATGAAAAACTGTTTTTT	-	-	TRBV7-2	TRBJ1-4
CAWSASGAGELFF	TGTGCCTGGAGTGCCTCAGGGGCCGGGGAGCTGTTTTTT	-	-	TRBV30	TRBJ2-2
CASLPGHNYEQYF	TGTGCCAGCCTCCCGGGACACAACTACGAGCAGTACTTC	-	-	TRBV28	TRBJ2-7
CSVLGGTGYEQYF	TGCAGCGTTCTGGGGGGAACTGGCTACGAGCAGTACTTC	-	-	TRBV29-1	TRBJ2-7
CASSLAISQWTGRSGNTIYF	TGTGCCAGCAGCTTAGCGATATCCCAATGGACAGGGCGCTCTGGAAACACCATATATTTT	-	TRBD1	TRBV7-2	TRBJ1-3
CASSIAKDSVKNIQYF	TGTGCCAGTAGTATAGCGAAGGACAGTGTCAAAAACATTCAGTACTTC	once	-	TRBV19	TRBJ2-4
CASSTRRGNTEAFF	TGTGCCAGCAGTACGCGACGGGGGAACACTGAAGCTTTCTTT	-	-	TRBV6-5	TRBJ1-1
CASSVDRSPLHF	TGTGCCAGCAGCGTGGACAGATCACCCCTCCACTTT	-	-	TRBV9	TRBJ1-6
CASDRGKNYGYTF	TGTGCCAGCGACAGGGGGAAAAACTATGGCTACACCTTC	-	TRBD1	TRBV28	TRBJ1-2
CASSLGRAGRWDTEAFF	TGTGCCAGCAGTCTGGGCAGGGCAGGAAGATGGGACACTGAAGCTTTCTTT	once	-	TRBV9	TRBJ1-1
CASNEPSPGNTIYF	TGTGCCAGTAATGAGCCATCCCCTGGAAACACCATATATTTT	-	-	TRBV19	TRBJ1-3
CAWRGADGYTF	TGTGCCTGGCGGGGGGCGGATGGCTACACCTTC	-	-	TRBV7-6	TRBJ1-2
CASSKGVGRGDTEAFF	TGTGCCAGCAGCAAGGGGGTTGGGAGGGGGGACACTGAAGCTTTCTTT	-	-	TRBV21-1	TRBJ1-1
CASSPGTAYGYTF	TGTGCCAGCAGCCCCGGGACAGCGTATGGCTACACCTTC	-	TRBD1	TRBV11-2	TRBJ1-2
CATTPRVAGGPGTGELFF	TGTGCCACAACACCTAGGGTAGCGGGAGGGCCTGGCACCGGGGAGCTGTTTTTT	-	TRBD2	TRBV27	TRBJ2-2
CASSENWTVDGYTF	TGTGCCAGCAGTGAAAACTGGACAGTCGATGGCTACACCTTC	few	-	TRBV2	TRBJ1-2
CASSLGQNTEAFF	TGTGCCAGCAGTTTAGGGCAGAACACTGAAGCTTTCTTT	-	-	TRBV27	TRBJ1-1
CASSERNQETQYF	TGTGCCAGCTCAGAGAGGAACCAAGAGACCCAGTACTTC	few	-	TRBV18	TRBJ2-5
CATTGTGPYEQYF	TGTGCCACCACCGGGACAGGGCCCTACGAGCAGTACTTC	once	TRBD1	TRBV28	TRBJ2-7